This T cell receptor beta chain stems from a study of cytomegalovirus exposure and HLA in healthy donors (dated by TCRdb to about 2017). Some background on the complete study: An earlier analysis of roughly 610 of the donors reported 276 Gb of sequence data and 100 million to 120 million unique TCR beta sequences obtained from 180 million or so T cells. An early release covering 550 to 700 HLA-typed donors comprised roughly 300 gigabases of sequencing data and around 86 million unique TCR sequences. The genetic ancestry cluster associated with self-reported Caucasian donors included over 80% of the roughly 400 genotyped donors. The aim of the study was to test whether cataloging public T cell receptors could identify signatures of past pathogen exposure. The study used immunosequencing to profile the T cell repertoires of around 600 subjects and linked those repertoires to cytomegalovirus serostatus. A separate validation cohort of 90 to 150 different subjects was used in addition to the 666-subject first cohort. The study combined high-throughput TCR immunosequencing, statistical association of individual TCRs with disease status, and machine learning to predict cytomegalovirus infection status. To study patterns of TCR occurrence, a later analysis re-analyzed previously published TCR beta repertoires from 550 to 800 donors and added high-resolution HLA genotyping. In the later analysis, no new phenotypic data were used to find candidate immune exposures; instead, reliance was placed on TCR beta sequences and their occurrence across donors. In an earlier analysis of more than 550 of the donors, high-throughput TCR beta sequencing was used to judge whether each TCR beta V gene segment behaved as functional or pseudogenic. Alongside the repertoire data, information on donor age, sex, ethnicity and CMV serostatus was compiled. In a later genetic analysis, genome-wide SNP genotypes for about 55% of the roughly 700 donors were used, and that subset was treated as a discovery cohort. Every repertoire in the discovery cohort had been generated on one and the same sequencing platform. Both class I and class II loci were covered by HLA typing, at four-digit resolution. Typing coverage varied by locus: roughly 620-630 donors for A, B, C, DRB1 and DQB1; approximately 500 for DQA1; more than 600 for DPA1; 450 to 480 for DPB1. Several DR-DQ haplotypes were handled as single units for association and clustering because linkage in the cohort was strong. Among roughly 400 genotyped donors of the cohort, an average of approximately 230,000 unique TCR beta nucleotide sequences were sequenced per donor, roughly 20% of them non-productive. The research as a whole found: The authors suggested that the approach could potentially be extended to other disease states and immunological phenotypes. When HLA alleles, especially DR and DQ, strongly co-occurred, TCR associations were difficult to assign to individual alleles. Several of the top co-occurrence clusters appeared to be linked to parvovirus B19, influenza, CMV and Epstein-Barr virus, according to a later analysis. The study gave a list of about 150 TCR beta chains associated with cytomegalovirus. A later genetic analysis associated a missense DCLRE1C variant with V-gene and J-gene trimming of TCR beta chains, and an independent cohort replicated the association. A later analysis found that most CMV-associated TCR beta chains appeared HLA-restricted, with HLA associations seemingly driven largely by CMV exposure. Because HLA typing was missing for some donors at each locus, association tests included only the typed subset. Compared with the 666-donor mean, donors in an Asian-associated ancestry cluster had fewer N-insertions in productive TCRs, according to a later genetic analysis. A later analysis associated approximately 17,000 TCR beta sequences with specific HLA alleles at a false discovery rate of 0.05. The earlier analysis of some 560 of the donors excluded approximately 17 rarely observed V segments, including chromosome 9 orphons, because counts were too low. Linkage disequilibrium might explain the correlated functional status among segregating V segments, but an unknown experimental factor could not be ruled out. In a later analysis, TCR association rates were found to vary across HLA loci, with the most associated TCRs seen for DRB1 alleles and the fewest for HLA-C alleles. Only TCR beta chains were sequenced in this cohort, and the absence of alpha or paired-chain data limited detectable features. Presence/absence analyses assumed roughly uniform sequencing depth across donors, an assumption that may not hold. Because the 87-base-pair reads could not distinguish some IMGT-functional V segments, including TRBV6-2 and TRBV6-3, those segments were excluded. A cluster of highly shared sequence variants was judged likely to represent a technical artifact of the sequencing pipeline. In a later analysis, HLA-associated TCR beta chains showed more clonal expansion and lower generation probabilities than non-associated chains that were equally common. For the cohort, immune exposure information was limited to CMV serostatus. In an earlier analysis of several hundred of the donors, most TCR beta V segments were observed in productive rearrangements about 90% or about 30% of the time, broadly matching IMGT annotations. A further reported finding was that TCR beta sequences accurately predicted the HLA-A and HLA-B alleles for most subjects in the first cohort. Most TCR sequences were observed very rarely across donors, whereas some public TCRs were present in many individuals. The classifier was reported to diagnose cytomegalovirus status with high specificity and sensitivity in both the original and validation cohorts. A few of the identified cytomegalovirus-associated TCR beta chains were confirmed in vitro to be specific for cytomegalovirus antigens.

Receptor amplification or capture employed the immunoSEQ multiplex PCR assay. For the multiplex PCR, a mixture combining 60 forward primers for TCR Vbeta segments and 13 reverse primers for TCR Jbeta segments was used. The CDR3 region of rearranged TCR beta genes was amplified from genomic DNA with a multiplex PCR assay. The Illumina HiSeq System was used to sequence the amplified TCR beta libraries as 87-base-pair reads. Per the authors' processing: Across the 670 or so repertoires, a later analysis counted some 81 million unique TCR beta chains, around 11 million of which were shared by at least two donors. A nearest-neighbor algorithm error-corrected the raw reads and collapsed the reads into unique sequences, merging closely related sequences to remove PCR and sequencing errors. CDR3 sequences were aligned to IMGT reference sequences to assign V, D and J gene segments. For a sequence to be retained, a match of at least six nucleotides was required to both a V gene segment and a J gene segment. Rearrangements were classified as productive when the CDR3 lacked stop codons and remained in frame with V and J, and all other rearrangements were classified as non-productive. CDR3 was defined according to IMGT convention as the region running from the second conserved V-encoded cysteine to the conserved J-encoded phenylalanine. In an earlier analysis of 550 to 650 of the donors, sequences lacking an unambiguous match to a single V gene segment were excluded. In an earlier analysis of 587 of the donors, V segments were called functional above 56.7% productive rearrangements and were called segregating when the between-donor standard deviation exceeded 5%. A statistical classification framework was built for diagnosing cytomegalovirus status from the catalog of TCR beta chain sequences. V and J gene assignment, in a later analysis, came from comparing TCR nucleotide sequences with IMGT/GENE-DB human TR gene sequences. The TCRdist pipeline was used in a later analysis to assign CDR3 sequences and most-parsimonious VDJ recombination scenarios. In a later analysis, every TCR beta chain was defined by the combination of its CDR3 amino acid sequence and its V-gene family, and reads without a unique V-gene family were dropped. To address suspected cross-contamination and a sequencing artifact, a later analysis removed around 590 highly shared, low-generation-probability nucleotide sequences. In a later analysis, a clonal expansion index for each public chain was calculated from normalized within-repertoire ranks of inferred template counts. In a later analysis, generation probabilities were computed using a VDJ recombination model fitted to out-of-frame rearrangements, and the results were checked against IGoR. In a later analysis, hypergeometric tests were used to score TCR-TCR, TCR-HLA and TCR-CMV co-occurrence, with a repertoire-size bias correction applied to TCR pairs. To estimate false discovery rates, a later analysis permuted the HLA or CMV assignments 20 times. A later analysis grouped co-occurring TCRs with DBSCAN, adding TCRdist sequence similarity when clustering within HLA-allele-positive subsets. For co-occurrence clustering, repertoires with fewer than 30,000 or more than 120,000 public chains were excluded, along with several repertoires with anomalous nucleotide sharing. TCRdb stores this immuneACCESS table with in-frame sequences only. Part of the clones is absent; in the studies checked, under half of the shortfall reflects unresolved V genes, and no reason is known for the rest. Clone size and V and J calls were adopted from that table, with D and trimming inferred from the DNA. The sample data list 99,000 or so clones, and roughly 75% of these were observed just once. About 1.7% of the sample is held by the ten biggest clonotypes.

About this clone itself: The antigen it binds to is not known. Base qualities are not provided; no much larger clone lies one nucleotide away.

In total, 500 to 700 healthy bone marrow donors made up the cohort. At the time of sampling, all cohort members were nominally healthy, though unrecorded immune exposures were likely present. The donor tested CMV seronegative and was one of the 352 seronegative cohort members. A peripheral blood sample was provided by each donor, and peripheral blood mononuclear cells were used for TCR beta sequencing. The Qiagen DNeasy Blood Extraction Kit was used to extract genomic DNA from the blood cell samples. V is clipped by 4 bases and J by 4 bases, and the sequence between their germline boundaries is 5 bases long. Measured from the cysteine to the phenylalanine, the CDR3 is 11 residues long. Left in the record is the CDR3 DNA by itself, 33 bases read in frame from the first base. Reading the germline V gene gives CDR1 SNHLY and CDR2 FYNNEI.

Rearrangement joined TRBV2 to TRBJ2-7, with the D gene too uncertain to name. The receptor comes from a woman in her forties in good health and CMV-seronegative. The sample was PBMCs. CDR3 reads: CASSALYEQYF. The sequenced DNA is TGTGCCAGCAGTGCTCTATACGAGCAGTACTTC.